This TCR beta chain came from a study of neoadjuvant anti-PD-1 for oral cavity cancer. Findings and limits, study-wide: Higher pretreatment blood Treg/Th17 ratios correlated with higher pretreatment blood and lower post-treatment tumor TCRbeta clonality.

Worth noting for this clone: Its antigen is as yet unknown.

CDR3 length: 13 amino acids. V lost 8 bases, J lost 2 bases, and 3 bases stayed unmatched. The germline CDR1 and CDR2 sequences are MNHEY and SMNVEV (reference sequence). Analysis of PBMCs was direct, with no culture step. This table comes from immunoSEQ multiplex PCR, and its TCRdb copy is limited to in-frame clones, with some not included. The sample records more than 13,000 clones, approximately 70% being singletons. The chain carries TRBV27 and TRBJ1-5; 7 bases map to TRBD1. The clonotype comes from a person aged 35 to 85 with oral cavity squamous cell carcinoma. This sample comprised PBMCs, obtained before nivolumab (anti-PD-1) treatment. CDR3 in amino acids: CASRDSGNQPQHF. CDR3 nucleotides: TGTGCCAGCCGGGACAGTGGCAATCAGCCCCAGCATTTT.